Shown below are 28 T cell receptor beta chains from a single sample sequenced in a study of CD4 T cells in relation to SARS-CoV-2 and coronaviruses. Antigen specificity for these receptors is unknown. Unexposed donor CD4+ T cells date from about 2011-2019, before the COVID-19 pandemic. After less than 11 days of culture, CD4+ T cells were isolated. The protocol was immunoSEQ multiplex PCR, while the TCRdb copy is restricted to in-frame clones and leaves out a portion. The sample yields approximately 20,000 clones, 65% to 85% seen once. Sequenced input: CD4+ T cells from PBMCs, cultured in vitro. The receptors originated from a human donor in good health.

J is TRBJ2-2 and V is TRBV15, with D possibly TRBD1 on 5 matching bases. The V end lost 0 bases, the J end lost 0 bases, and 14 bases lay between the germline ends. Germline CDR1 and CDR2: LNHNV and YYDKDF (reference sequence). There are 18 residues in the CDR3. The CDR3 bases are TGTGCCACCAGCAGAGATCCGCCCCAGGGATCGAACACCGGGGAGCTGTTTTTT. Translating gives CATSRDPPQGSNTGELFF. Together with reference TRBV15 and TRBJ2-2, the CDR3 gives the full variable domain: DAMVIQNPRYQVTQFGKPVTLSCSQTLNHNVMYWYQQKSSQAPKLLFHYYDKDFNNEADTPDNFQSRRPNTSFCFLDIRSPGLGDTAMYLCATSRDPPQGSNTGELFFGEGSRLTVL.

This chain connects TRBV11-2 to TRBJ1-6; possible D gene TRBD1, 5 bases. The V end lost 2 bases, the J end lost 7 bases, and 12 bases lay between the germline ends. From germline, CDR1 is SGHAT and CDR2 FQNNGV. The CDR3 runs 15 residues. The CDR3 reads CASSLRDGQNSPLHF. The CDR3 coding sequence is TGTGCCAGCAGCTTACGGGACGGCCAGAATTCACCCCTCCACTTT.

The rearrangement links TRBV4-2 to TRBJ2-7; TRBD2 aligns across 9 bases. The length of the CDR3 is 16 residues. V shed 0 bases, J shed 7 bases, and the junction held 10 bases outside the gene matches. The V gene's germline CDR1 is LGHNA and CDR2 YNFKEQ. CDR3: CASSQDGAGGGLEQYF. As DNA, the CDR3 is TGTGCCAGCAGCCAAGATGGGGCGGGAGGGGGGTTAGAGCAGTACTTC.

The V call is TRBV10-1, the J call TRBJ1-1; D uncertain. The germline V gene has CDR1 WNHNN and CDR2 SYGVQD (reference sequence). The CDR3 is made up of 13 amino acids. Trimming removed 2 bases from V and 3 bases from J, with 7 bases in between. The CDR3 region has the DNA TGCGCCAGCAGTGAGGGATTCTACACTGAAGCTTTCTTT. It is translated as CASSEGFYTEAFF.

In nucleotides, the CDR3 is TGTGCCAGCAGAACAGGGAGAGACCGGGAAAAACTGTTTTTT. It codes for CASRTGRDREKLFF. This chain joins TRBV27 and TRBJ1-4; TRBD1 might be the D (6 bases). The ends were cut back, 6 bases at V and 8 bases at J, with 16 bases in the middle. Germline V gives CDR1 MNHEY, CDR2 SMNVEV (reference sequence). The CDR3 is 14 residues long.

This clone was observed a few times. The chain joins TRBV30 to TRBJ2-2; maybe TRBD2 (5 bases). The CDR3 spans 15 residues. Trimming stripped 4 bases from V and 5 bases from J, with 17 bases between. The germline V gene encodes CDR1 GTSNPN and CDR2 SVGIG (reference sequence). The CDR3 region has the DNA TGTGCCTGGACGAAATCGGGATCTAGGACCGGGGAGCTGTTTTTT. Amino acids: CAWTKSGSRTGELFF.

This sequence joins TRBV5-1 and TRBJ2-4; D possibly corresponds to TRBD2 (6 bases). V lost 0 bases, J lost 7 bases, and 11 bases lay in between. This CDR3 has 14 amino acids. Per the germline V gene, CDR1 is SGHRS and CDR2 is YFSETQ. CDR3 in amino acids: CASSLDEGRNIQYF. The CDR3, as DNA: TGCGCCAGCAGCTTGGATGAGGGGAGGAACATTCAGTACTTC.

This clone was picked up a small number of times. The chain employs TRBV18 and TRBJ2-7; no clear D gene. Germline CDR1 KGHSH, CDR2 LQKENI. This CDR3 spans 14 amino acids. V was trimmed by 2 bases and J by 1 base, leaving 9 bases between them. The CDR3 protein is CASSPGVSSYEQYF. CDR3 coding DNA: TGTGCCAGCTCACCAGGTGTTAGTTCCTACGAGCAGTACTTC.

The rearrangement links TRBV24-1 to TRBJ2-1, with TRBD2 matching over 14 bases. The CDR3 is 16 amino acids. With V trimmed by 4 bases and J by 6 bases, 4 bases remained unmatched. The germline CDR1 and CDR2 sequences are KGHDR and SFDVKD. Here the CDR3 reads CATSDHGLAGGNEQFF. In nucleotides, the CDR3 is TGTGCCACCAGTGACCACGGACTAGCGGGAGGCAATGAGCAGTTCTTC.

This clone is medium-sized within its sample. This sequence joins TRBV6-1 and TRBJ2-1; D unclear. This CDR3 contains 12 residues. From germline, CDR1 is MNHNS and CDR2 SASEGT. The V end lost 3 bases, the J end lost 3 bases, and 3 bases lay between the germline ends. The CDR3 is CASSEVYNEQFF. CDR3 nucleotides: TGTGCCAGCAGTGAGGTCTACAATGAGCAGTTCTTC.

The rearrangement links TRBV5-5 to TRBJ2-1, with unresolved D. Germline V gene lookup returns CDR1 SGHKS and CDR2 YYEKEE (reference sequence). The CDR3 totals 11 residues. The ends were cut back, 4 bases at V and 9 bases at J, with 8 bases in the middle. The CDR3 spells CASSTYREQFF. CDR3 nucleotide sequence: TGTGCCAGCAGCACGTACCGTGAGCAGTTCTTC.

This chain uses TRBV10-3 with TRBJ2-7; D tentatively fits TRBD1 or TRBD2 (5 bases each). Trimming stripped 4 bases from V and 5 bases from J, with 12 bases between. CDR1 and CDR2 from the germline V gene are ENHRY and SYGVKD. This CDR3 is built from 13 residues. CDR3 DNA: TGTGCCATCAGTGGTGGGACCGCAAACGAGCAGTACTTC. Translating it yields CAISGGTANEQYF.

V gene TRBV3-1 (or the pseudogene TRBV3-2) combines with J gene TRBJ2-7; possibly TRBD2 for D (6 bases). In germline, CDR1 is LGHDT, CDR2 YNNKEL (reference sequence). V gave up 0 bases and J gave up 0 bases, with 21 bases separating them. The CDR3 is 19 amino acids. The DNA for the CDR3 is TGTGCCAGCAGCCAAGAGAGGAGGGACTCCTACCTAAGCTCCTACGAGCAGTACTTC. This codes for CASSQERRDSYLSSYEQYF.

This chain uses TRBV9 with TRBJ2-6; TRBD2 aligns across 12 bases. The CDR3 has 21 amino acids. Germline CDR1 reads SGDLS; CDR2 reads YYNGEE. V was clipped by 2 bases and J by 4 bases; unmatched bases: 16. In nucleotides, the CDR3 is TGTGCCAGCAGCGTCCAACTAGCGGGAGGCCTAATGGGGTTGGGGGCCAACGTCCTGACTTTC. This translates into CASSVQLAGGLMGLGANVLTF.

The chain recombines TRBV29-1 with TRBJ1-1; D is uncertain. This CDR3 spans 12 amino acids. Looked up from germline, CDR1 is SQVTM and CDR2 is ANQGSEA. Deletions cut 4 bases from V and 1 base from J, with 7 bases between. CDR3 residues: CSVGSGNTEAFF. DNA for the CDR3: TGCAGCGTTGGGTCGGGGAACACTGAAGCTTTCTTT.

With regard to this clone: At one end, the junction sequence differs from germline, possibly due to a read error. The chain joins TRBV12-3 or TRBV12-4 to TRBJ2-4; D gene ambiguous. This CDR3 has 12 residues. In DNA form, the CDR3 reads TGTGCCAGCAGCCACAGATCCGGACCCAGAGACTTC. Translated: CASSHRSGPRDF.

The CDR3 DNA reads as TGTGCCAGCAGTTTACGGGGGCAGGACTACAATGAGCAGTTCTTC. It is translated as CASSLRGQDYNEQFF. The chain has TRBV28 and TRBJ2-1; TRBD1 or TRBD2 may be the D gene (6 bases each). V was cut by 2 bases and J by 3 bases, with 11 bases left in between. This CDR3 spans 15 amino acids. CDR1 and CDR2 from the germline V gene are MDHEN and SYDVKM.

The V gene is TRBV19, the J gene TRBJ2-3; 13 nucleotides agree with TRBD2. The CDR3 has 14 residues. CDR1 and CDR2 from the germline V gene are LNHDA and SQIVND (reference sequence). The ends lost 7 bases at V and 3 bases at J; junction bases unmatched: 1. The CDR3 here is CASMTSGRTDTQYF. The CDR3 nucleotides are TGTGCCAGTATGACTAGCGGGAGGACAGATACGCAGTATTTT.

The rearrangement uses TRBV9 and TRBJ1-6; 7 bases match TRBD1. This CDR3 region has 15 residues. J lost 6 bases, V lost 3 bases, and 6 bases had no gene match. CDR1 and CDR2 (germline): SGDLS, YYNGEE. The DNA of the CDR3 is TGTGCCAGCAGCGGTTCAGGGGGTGGTAATTCACCCCTCCACTTT. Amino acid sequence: CASSGSGGGNSPLHF.

The CDR3, as DNA: TGCAGTGCTAGTGCCGGGACTTCCAGCTCTGGGGCCAACGTCCTGACTTTC. It specifies CSASAGTSSSGANVLTF. The gene calls are TRBV20-1 and TRBJ2-6, with D possibly being TRBD2 (6 bases). CDR3 length: 17 amino acids. V dropped 3 bases and J dropped 0 bases, with 15 bases sitting between them. Looked up from germline, CDR1 is DFQATT and CDR2 is SNEGSKA (reference sequence).

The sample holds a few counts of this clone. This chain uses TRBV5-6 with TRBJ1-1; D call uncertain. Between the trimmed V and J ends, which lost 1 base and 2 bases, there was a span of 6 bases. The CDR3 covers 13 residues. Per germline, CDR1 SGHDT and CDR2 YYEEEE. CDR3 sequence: CASSLNKNTEAFF. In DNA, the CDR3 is TGTGCCAGCAGCTTGAACAAAAACACTGAAGCTTTCTTT.

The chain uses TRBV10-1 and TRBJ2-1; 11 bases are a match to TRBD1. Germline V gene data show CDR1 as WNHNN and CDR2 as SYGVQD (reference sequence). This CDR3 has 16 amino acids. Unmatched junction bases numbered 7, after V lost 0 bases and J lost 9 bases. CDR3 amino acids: CASSESQDRGRIEQFF. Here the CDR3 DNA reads TGCGCCAGCAGTGAGTCTCAGGACAGGGGGCGTATTGAGCAGTTCTTC.

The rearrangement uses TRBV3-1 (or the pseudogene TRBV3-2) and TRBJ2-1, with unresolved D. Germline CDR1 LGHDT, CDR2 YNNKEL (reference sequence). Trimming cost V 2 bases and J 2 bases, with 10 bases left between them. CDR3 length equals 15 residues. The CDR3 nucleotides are TGTGCCAGCAGCCAACAGCGACTGACCTACAATGAGCAGTTCTTC. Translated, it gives CASSQQRLTYNEQFF.

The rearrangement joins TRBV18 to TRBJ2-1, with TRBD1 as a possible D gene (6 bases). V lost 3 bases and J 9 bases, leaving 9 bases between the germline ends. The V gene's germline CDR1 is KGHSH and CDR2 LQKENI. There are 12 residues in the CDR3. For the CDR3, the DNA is TGTGCCAGCTCACCCTCAGGGGTTGAGCAGTTCTTC. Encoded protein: CASSPSGVEQFF. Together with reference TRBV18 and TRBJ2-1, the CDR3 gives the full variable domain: NAGVMQNPRHLVRRRGQEARLRCSPMKGHSHVYWYRQLPEEGLKFMVYLQKENIIDESGMPKERFSAEFPKEGPSILRIQQVVRGDSAAYFCASSPSGVEQFFGPGTRLTVL.

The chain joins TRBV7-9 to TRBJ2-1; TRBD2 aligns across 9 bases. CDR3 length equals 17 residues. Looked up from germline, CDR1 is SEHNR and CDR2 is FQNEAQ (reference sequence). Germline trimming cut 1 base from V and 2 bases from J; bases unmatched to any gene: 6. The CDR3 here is CASSLGRIAGAYNEQFF. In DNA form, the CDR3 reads TGTGCCAGCAGCTTAGGTCGGATAGCGGGAGCCTACAATGAGCAGTTCTTC.

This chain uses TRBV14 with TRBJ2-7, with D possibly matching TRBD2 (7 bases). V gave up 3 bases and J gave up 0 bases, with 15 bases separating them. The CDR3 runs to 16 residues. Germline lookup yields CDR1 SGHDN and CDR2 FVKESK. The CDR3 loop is CASSHRGGGYSYEQYF. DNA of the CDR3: TGTGCCAGCAGCCATCGGGGAGGGGGTTACTCCTACGAGCAGTACTTC.

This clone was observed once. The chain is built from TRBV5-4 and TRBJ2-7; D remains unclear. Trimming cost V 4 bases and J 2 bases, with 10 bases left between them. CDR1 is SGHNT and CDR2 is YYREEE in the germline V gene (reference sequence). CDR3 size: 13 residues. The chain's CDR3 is CASSRAAPYEQYF. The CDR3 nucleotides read TGTGCCAGCAGCCGGGCCGCCCCCTACGAGCAGTACTTC.

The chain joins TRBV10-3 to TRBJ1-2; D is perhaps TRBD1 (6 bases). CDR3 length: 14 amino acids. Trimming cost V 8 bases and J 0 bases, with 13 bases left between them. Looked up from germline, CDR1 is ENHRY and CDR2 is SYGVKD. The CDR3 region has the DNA TGTGCCATCGGCGGGCAGGGGTCTAACTATGGCTACACCTTC. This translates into CAIGGQGSNYGYTF.